The clone carrying this T cell receptor beta chain was recorded only once. The antigen is not known. V shed 0 bases and J shed 3 bases, with 12 bases lying between them. The germline CDR1 and CDR2 sequences are SGHRS and YFSETQ. This CDR3 region has 15 residues. The entry originates in a study of T cells in localized non-small cell lung cancer. Study-wide points: Appearances in adjacent lung were noted for a median roughly 50 of the top 100 tumor clones. Owing to sequencing of a solitary tumor region, heterogeneity cannot be discounted. Blood T cell density predicted longer survival; adjacent-lung clonality, shorter. Uninvolved adjacent lung had higher T cell clonality than tumor and all other tissues.

Repertoires were generated with immunoSEQ multiplex PCR, while TCRdb's copy carries only in-frame clones and drops some. The table has around 3,900 clones, roughly 37% seen once. The chain combines TRBV5-1 with TRBJ1-1; D is uncertain. The origin of this receptor is a woman aged 35 to 75 with stage I lung adenocarcinoma. The sample consisted of lung tumor tissue, taken before any cancer treatment. CDR3 amino acids: CASSLVGLGDTEAFF. CDR3 DNA sequence: TGCGCCAGCAGCTTGGTCGGGCTCGGGGACACTGAAGCTTTCTTT.